The 8 T cell receptor beta chains in this list originate from one sample, sequenced in a study of shared clonotypes between healthy human individuals. Some clones are missing from TCRdb's copy, which holds only in-frame ones; the method was immunoSEQ multiplex PCR. The sample shows roughly 330,000 clones, about 74% of them seen only once. Source material: memory CD4+ T cells sorted from blood. Subset reported: CD45RA-negative fraction. The receptors derive from a man in his thirties or forties in good health.

The chain joins TRBV7-3 to TRBJ1-1; D may be TRBD1 (5 bases). Trimming shortened V by 5 bases and J by 0 bases, and 10 bases separated the two germline ends. The CDR3 spans 14 residues. From germline, CDR1 is SGHTA and CDR2 FQGTGA. The chain's CDR3 is CASSLGGMNTEAFF. CDR3 nucleotides: TGTGCCAGCAGCCTGGGGGGAATGAACACTGAAGCTTTCTTT.

The rearrangement links TRBV2 to TRBJ2-5, with 7 positions matching TRBD2. Germline lookup yields CDR1 SNHLY and CDR2 FYNNEI. The CDR3 runs 14 residues. The J segment lost 2 bases and the V segment lost 8 bases, leaving 8 bases of the junction unmatched. The CDR3 loop reads CASLGWGGQETQYF. In DNA form, the CDR3 reads TGTGCCAGCTTGGGATGGGGAGGGCAAGAGACCCAGTACTTC.

The rearrangement joins TRBV5-1 to TRBJ2-5; 7 bases align to TRBD1. Germline V gene lookup returns CDR1 SGHRS and CDR2 YFSETQ. The V segment lost 0 bases and the J segment 1 base; nucleotides outside the gene matches: 3. The CDR3 contains 15 residues. The CDR3 DNA follows: TGCGCCAGCAGCTTGGAGGACAGGTTCCAAGAGACCCAGTACTTC. This translates into CASSLEDRFQETQYF.

The chain is built from TRBV5-1 and TRBJ2-5; TRBD2 is a possible D gene (5 bases). V gave up 0 bases and J gave up 2 bases, with 11 bases separating them. The CDR3 length is 15 residues. The V gene's germline CDR1 is SGHRS and CDR2 YFSETQ. The DNA of the CDR3 is TGCGCCAGCAGCTTGGGAGGGCGACCACAAGAGACCCAGTACTTC. Translated, it gives CASSLGGRPQETQYF.

This chain joins TRBV10-3 and TRBJ2-1; 7 bases are a match to TRBD1. Germline trimming cut 2 bases from V and 8 bases from J; bases unmatched to any gene: 9. Germline values: CDR1 ENHRY, CDR2 SYGVKD. The CDR3 contains 15 residues. The CDR3 sequence: CAISEIQGSGHEQFF. CDR3 coding DNA: TGTGCCATCAGTGAGATACAGGGGTCGGGACATGAGCAGTTCTTC.

This chain uses TRBV5-1 with TRBJ2-3; D is possibly TRBD2 (5 bases). Between the trimmed V and J ends, which lost 9 bases and 3 bases, there was a span of 17 bases. This CDR3 has 14 residues. Germline loops: CDR1 SGHRS, CDR2 YFSETQ. CDR3 region: CATTRGGSTDTQYF. CDR3 nucleotides: TGCGCCACCACCCGGGGTGGGAGTACAGATACGCAGTATTTT.

The rearrangement joins TRBV18 to TRBJ2-7; possible D gene TRBD1, 6 bases. The V end was cut by 3 bases, the J end by 0 bases, with 24 bases between. The CDR3 consists of 19 residues. Per germline, CDR1 KGHSH and CDR2 LQKENI. CDR3 sequence (DNA): TGTGCCAGCTCACCCGATGGGGACACCCGGGTTGGAAGCTCCTACGAGCAGTACTTC. Protein sequence: CASSPDGDTRVGSSYEQYF.

The rearrangement uses TRBV30 and TRBJ2-2; D might be TRBD1 (6 bases). Germline CDR1 is GTSNPN and CDR2 is SVGIG (reference sequence). The CDR3 totals 14 residues. The V and J ends lost 7 bases and 3 bases respectively, with 15 bases between them. CDR3 loop: CAFRTARDTGELFF. DNA of the CDR3: TGTGCCTTTAGGACAGCCCGTGACACCGGGGAGCTGTTTTTT.